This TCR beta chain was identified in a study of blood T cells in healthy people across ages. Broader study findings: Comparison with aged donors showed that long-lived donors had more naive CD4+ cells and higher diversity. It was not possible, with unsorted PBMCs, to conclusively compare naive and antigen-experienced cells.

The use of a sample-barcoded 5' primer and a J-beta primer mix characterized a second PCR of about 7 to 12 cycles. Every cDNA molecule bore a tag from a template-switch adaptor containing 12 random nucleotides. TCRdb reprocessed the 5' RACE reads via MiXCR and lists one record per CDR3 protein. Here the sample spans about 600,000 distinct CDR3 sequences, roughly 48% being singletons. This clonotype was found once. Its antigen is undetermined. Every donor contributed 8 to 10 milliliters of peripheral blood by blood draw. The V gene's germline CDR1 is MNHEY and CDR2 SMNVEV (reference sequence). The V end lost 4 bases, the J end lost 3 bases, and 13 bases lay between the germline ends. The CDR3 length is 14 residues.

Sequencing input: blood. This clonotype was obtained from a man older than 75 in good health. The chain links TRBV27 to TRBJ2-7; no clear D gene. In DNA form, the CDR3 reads TGTGCCAGCAGTTCCGGGCCTTTTTACTACGAGCAGTACTTC. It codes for CASSSGPFYYEQYF.